Listed below are T cell receptor beta chains from one sample, sequenced in a study. One entry per CDR3 protein, called by TCRdb with MiXCR from the 5' RACE reads. The table has about 40,000 distinct CDR3 sequences, 18% seen once. What was sequenced was naive CD4+ T cells sorted from a lymph node. The receptors shown here come from a female donor with breast cancer. CDR3s leave out the opening cysteine and the closing phenylalanine or tryptophan. The order of the fields is V gene, CDR3 protein.

v_gene: TRBV4-3; CDR3aa: ASSQDGGTSGAYNEQF
v_gene: TRBV7-8; CDR3aa: ASSLTGEADTQY
v_gene: TRBV12-3/TRBV12-4; CDR3aa: ASSLGRGSDEQY
v_gene: TRBV5-1; CDR3aa: ASSLGAGKQPQH
v_gene: TRBV6-2/TRBV6-3; CDR3aa: ASTQLPGPTRTQY
v_gene: TRBV6-5; CDR3aa: ASSPEPSAGDWVWEQF
v_gene: TRBV20-1; CDR3aa: SARGSDTTTYEQY
v_gene: TRBV20-1; CDR3aa: SALTTNYGYT
v_gene: TRBV28; CDR3aa: ASRTGVEQF
v_gene: TRBV5-5; CDR3aa: ASSPPPGTGLYNEQF
v_gene: TRBV7-2; CDR3aa: ASSVTGGSGTDTQY
v_gene: TRBV20-1; CDR3aa: SAITRTGGIQPQH
v_gene: TRBV7-9; CDR3aa: ASSLATVITDTQY
v_gene: TRBV5-1; CDR3aa: ASSLLDRGGTEAF
v_gene: TRBV15; CDR3aa: ATSSPDRMGHEQF
v_gene: TRBV6-1; CDR3aa: ASTETGNGYT
v_gene: TRBV20-1; CDR3aa: SARAGETQY
v_gene: TRBV7-9; CDR3aa: ASSRQGAYNEQF
v_gene: TRBV27; CDR3aa: ASSATGLAGGWGYNEQF
v_gene: TRBV5-1; CDR3aa: ASSLGWTSTGELF
v_gene: TRBV7-2; CDR3aa: ASSLEASVDQPQH
v_gene: TRBV5-5; CDR3aa: ASSLAVGQETQY
v_gene: TRBV2; CDR3aa: ASREGDSQF
v_gene: TRBV20-1; CDR3aa: SARDSPRGTPEAF
v_gene: TRBV7-9; CDR3aa: ASSRGSNEKLF